These 29 T cell receptor beta chains originate from one sample sequenced in a study of control samples from healthy donors and cancer patients. The data were produced by immunoSEQ multiplex PCR, yet TCRdb's version contains in-frame clones alone and is incomplete. The table has around 140,000 clones, roughly 93% seen once. Sample: blood. These receptors were obtained from a man aged 18 to 35 in good health.

The V call is TRBV4-2, the J call TRBJ2-3, with unresolved D. Germline loops: CDR1 LGHNA, CDR2 YNFKEQ. The CDR3 is 16 residues long. The V end lost 0 bases, the J end lost 2 bases, and 12 bases lay between the germline ends. The chain's CDR3 is CASSQEPRPFTDTQYF. The CDR3 coding sequence is TGTGCCAGCAGCCAAGAACCCCGACCCTTCACAGATACGCAGTATTTT.

This clone has a single count. The V call is TRBV6-6, the J call TRBJ2-3, with 11 positions matching TRBD1. CDR3 length equals 19 residues. Germline values: CDR1 MNHNY, CDR2 SVGAGI (reference sequence). Losses at the gene ends were 5 bases for V and 0 bases for J; bases not matched to a gene: 13. The CDR3 nucleotides are TGTGCCAGCAGTCCCCACTGGACAGGGGGCGCCGGTAGCACAGATACGCAGTATTTT. It yields the protein CASSPHWTGGAGSTDTQYF.

The chain carries TRBV6-2 or TRBV6-3 and TRBJ2-3; 9 bases line up with TRBD2. V trimming: 3 bases; J trimming: 0 bases; junction bases outside the gene matches: 19. CDR1 and CDR2 (germline): MNHEY, SVGEGT. CDR3 length: 21 residues. CDR3 region: CASSYQLAGPPEAQSTDTQYF. The CDR3 DNA sequence: TGTGCCAGCAGTTATCAACTAGCGGGCCCTCCCGAAGCCCAAAGCACAGATACGCAGTATTTT.

The genes are TRBV10-2 and TRBJ1-1; 7 nucleotides align to TRBD1. The CDR3 totals 12 residues. The germline gives CDR1 WSHSY, CDR2 SAAADI. V was pared by 8 bases and J by 3 bases, with 3 bases of the junction left unmatched. Here the CDR3 DNA reads TGCGCCAGCTGGGGACAGCACACTGAAGCTTTCTTT. Protein: CASWGQHTEAFF.

A single count supports this clone. The chain joins TRBV3-1 (or the pseudogene TRBV3-2) to TRBJ2-2; D not resolved. Germline V gives CDR1 LGHDT, CDR2 YNNKEL (reference sequence). Trimming took 2 bases from V and 5 from J, leaving 9 bases between them. The CDR3 runs 14 residues. The CDR3 region is CASSQLSRTGELFF. The DNA for the CDR3 is TGTGCCAGCAGCCAACTGAGTAGAACCGGGGAGCTGTTTTTT.

V gene TRBV30 combines with J gene TRBJ1-4, with 7 bases aligning to TRBD1. The CDR3 covers 15 residues. Trimming removed 1 base from V and 0 bases from J; junction bases left unmatched: 2. The germline CDR1 and CDR2 sequences are GTSNPN and SVGIG (reference sequence). The CDR3 DNA reads as TGTGCCTGGAGTGCCCAGGGGGCAACTAATGAAAAACTGTTTTTT. Translation: CAWSAQGATNEKLFF.

This rearrangement joins TRBV6-5 to TRBJ2-2; 9 bases are a match to TRBD1. CDR3 length: 15 residues. V shed 6 bases, J shed 4 bases, and the junction held 6 bases outside the gene matches. Germline V gives CDR1 MNHEY, CDR2 SVGAGI. The chain's CDR3 is CASRIPGQGTGELFF. CDR3 bases: TGTGCCAGCAGAATACCGGGACAGGGCACCGGGGAGCTGTTTTTT.

The chain recombines TRBV28 with TRBJ2-7; D is uncertain. The CDR3 runs to 11 residues. Trimming took 4 bases from V and 4 from J, leaving 5 bases between them. Germline V gene lookup returns CDR1 MDHEN and CDR2 SYDVKM. The CDR3 sequence: CASSSLYEQYF. Here the CDR3 DNA reads TGTGCCAGCAGTTCACTATACGAGCAGTACTTC.

The chain couples TRBV5-1 to TRBJ1-1; TRBD1 matches at 7 bases. The V gene's germline CDR1 is SGHRS and CDR2 YFSETQ. V shed 3 bases, J shed 2 bases, and the junction held 1 base outside the gene matches. CDR3 size: 13 residues. The CDR3 here is CASSWDSNTEAFF. Here the CDR3 DNA reads TGCGCCAGCAGCTGGGACAGTAACACTGAAGCTTTCTTT.

This clone was observed a few times. The chain links TRBV7-8 to TRBJ1-3; possible D gene TRBD1, 5 bases. This CDR3 region has 15 residues. V gave up 6 bases and J gave up 4 bases, with 16 bases separating them. Germline CDR1 SGHVS, CDR2 FQNEAQ. CDR3: CASSYSGVPGNTIYF. The CDR3 DNA is TGTGCCAGCAGTTACTCGGGGGTTCCGGGAAACACCATATATTTT.

The genes are TRBV12-5 and TRBJ2-5, with D tentatively TRBD1 or TRBD2 (7 bases each). The CDR3 has 15 residues. Germline CDR1 is LGHNT and CDR2 is FRNRAP. Between the trimmed V and J ends, which lost 5 bases and 2 bases, there was a span of 15 bases. In DNA, the CDR3 is TGTGCTAGTGGTCGGGGGGACAGAGAACAAGAGACCCAGTACTTC. Translating it yields CASGRGDREQETQYF.

This clone occurred a few times. The J gene is TRBJ1-1, the V gene TRBV10-1, with D perhaps TRBD1 (5 bases). CDR3 size: 13 residues. V gave up 6 bases and J gave up 5 bases, with 13 bases separating them. Germline V lookup: CDR1 WNHNN, CDR2 SYGVQD (reference sequence). This chain's CDR3 is CASRPGGGTEAFF. The CDR3, as DNA: TGCGCCAGCAGGCCCGGCGGGGGTACTGAAGCTTTCTTT.

This clone came up once. This sequence joins TRBV6-2 or TRBV6-3 and TRBJ2-7; 9 bases are shared with TRBD1. The CDR3 has 17 amino acids. After removal of 2 bases from V and 0 bases from J, the junction contained 8 bases not matched to a gene. Per the germline V gene, CDR1 is MNHEY and CDR2 is SVGEGT. CDR3 sequence (DNA): TGTGCCAGCAGTTACCCCTGGACAGGGGACGCCTCCTACGAGCAGTACTTC. Residues: CASSYPWTGDASYEQYF.

V and J are TRBV11-2 and TRBJ2-3; TRBD2 matches 8 bases. The germline V gene encodes CDR1 SGHAT and CDR2 FQNNGV. The CDR3 is 17 residues long. The V gene end was trimmed by 4 bases and the J gene end by 2 bases; junction bases not matched to a gene: 11. DNA of the CDR3: TGTGCCAGCAGCTCCCCCCTGATAGCGGGGATCACAGATACGCAGTATTTT. Translating gives CASSSPLIAGITDTQYF.

The chain joins TRBV7-8 to TRBJ2-1, with a possible D match to TRBD2 (6 bases). The germline V gene encodes CDR1 SGHVS and CDR2 FQNEAQ. The CDR3 loop spans 15 amino acids. V gave up 4 bases and J gave up 10 bases, with 20 bases separating them. CDR3 amino acids: CASSSRLDPYSEQFF. CDR3 sequence (DNA): TGTGCCAGCAGCTCAAGACTAGATCCCTACAGCGAGCAGTTCTTC.

This rearrangement joins TRBV15 to TRBJ2-4; possible D gene TRBD2, 5 bases. This CDR3 is built from 16 residues. The germline V gene encodes CDR1 LNHNV and CDR2 YYDKDF (reference sequence). V was trimmed by 4 bases and J by 6 bases, leaving 19 bases between them. The CDR3 is CATSTSTSVQPNIQYF. The CDR3 nucleotides read TGTGCCACCAGCACCAGCACTAGTGTCCAACCAAACATTCAGTACTTC.

The rearrangement joins TRBV7-8 to TRBJ2-5, with D tentatively TRBD1 (5 bases). Germline V gene sequence: CDR1 SGHVS, CDR2 FQNEAQ. The CDR3 is 14 residues long. V shed 7 bases and J shed 5 bases, with 17 bases lying between them. CDR3 protein: CASIFVSSGETQYF. The CDR3 nucleotides are TGTGCCAGCATCTTCGTGTCCTCAGGGGAGACCCAGTACTTC.

This clone was observed a handful of times. The chain links TRBV29-1 to TRBJ1-2; 9 bases map to TRBD1. Germline assignment: CDR1 SQVTM and CDR2 ANQGSEA. The CDR3 runs 16 residues. V was pared by 4 bases and J by 8 bases, with 17 bases of the junction left unmatched. CDR3 sequence (DNA): TGCAGCGTTGTTGGATTGGTCACAGGGGGCGCTGGGGGCTACACCTTC. Its protein product is CSVVGLVTGGAGGYTF. Supplemented by reference TRBV29-1 and TRBJ1-2, the full variable domain reads SAVISQKPSRDICQRGTSLTIQCQVDSQVTMMFWYRQQPGQSLTLIATANQGSEATYESGFVIDKFPISRPNLTFSTLTVSNMSPEDSSIYLCSVVGLVTGGAGGYTFGSGTRLTVV.

V is TRBV13 and J is TRBJ1-4; no clear D gene. Germline V gene data show CDR1 as PRHDT and CDR2 as FYEKMQ (reference sequence). The CDR3 sequence is 15 residues long. The germline V and J ends were trimmed by 5 bases and 7 bases, with 17 bases remaining between them. The CDR3 bases are TGTGCCAGCAGCCCCGAGTCCCGTCGGGGTGAAAAACTGTTTTTT. As protein: CASSPESRRGEKLFF.

The rearrangement joins TRBV7-3 to TRBJ2-5, with D hard to call. CDR3 length: 16 residues. CDR1 and CDR2 (germline): SGHTA, FQGTGA. Trimming pared 2 bases from V and 4 bases from J, leaving 17 bases between. CDR3 DNA sequence: TGTGCCAGCAGCTTAGGAACAGTTCCTTGGGGAGAGACCCAGTACTTC. Encoded protein: CASSLGTVPWGETQYF.

This rearrangement joins TRBV7-8 to TRBJ1-4, with a possible D match to TRBD1 (5 bases). Trimming stripped 0 bases from V and 7 bases from J, with 6 bases between. The CDR3 loop spans 13 amino acids. Germline assignment: CDR1 SGHVS and CDR2 FQNEAQ. The CDR3 DNA is TGTGCCAGCAGCTTAGCGGGGGGTGAAAAACTGTTTTTT. Encoded protein: CASSLAGGEKLFF.

The V gene is TRBV29-1, the J gene TRBJ1-1; D call uncertain. V lost 6 bases and J lost 0, with 17 bases in between. CDR1 is SQVTM and CDR2 is ANQGSEA in the germline V gene. This CDR3 has 15 amino acids. The CDR3, as DNA: TGCAGCGTCGCCGGCGGCCTTCACCTGAACACTGAAGCTTTCTTT. Translation: CSVAGGLHLNTEAFF.

The chain couples TRBV27 to TRBJ2-7; 8 bases align to TRBD2. CDR1 MNHEY and CDR2 SMNVEV come from the germline V gene (reference sequence). Losses at the gene ends were 4 bases for V and 7 bases for J; bases not matched to a gene: 12. CDR3 length: 15 residues. The DNA for the CDR3 is TGTGCCAGCAGTTCCCTAGGAGCGGGAGAGAGGGAGCAGTACTTC. As protein: CASSSLGAGEREQYF.

This clone was recorded once. The rearrangement joins TRBV19 to TRBJ1-5; the D gene is possibly TRBD1 (5 bases). This CDR3 contains 19 residues. The germline V gene has CDR1 LNHDA and CDR2 SQIVND (reference sequence). Trimming stripped 3 bases from V and 0 bases from J, with 21 bases between. The DNA for the CDR3 is TGTGCCAGTAGTATTATAGGGGCCATCCTATCCGATAGCAATCAGCCCCAGCATTTT. Protein: CASSIIGAILSDSNQPQHF. The whole variable domain, remainder taken from reference TRBV19 and TRBJ1-5, is DGGITQSPKYLFRKEGQNVTLSCEQNLNHDAMYWYRQDPGQGLRLIYYSQIVNDFQKGDIAEGYSVSREKKESFPLTVTSAQKNPTAFYLCASSIIGAILSDSNQPQHFGDGTRLSIL.

The rearrangement links TRBV7-2 to TRBJ2-7; 8 nucleotides agree with TRBD1. The CDR3 extends over 14 amino acids. Germline assignment: CDR1 SGHTA and CDR2 FQGNSA. Germline trimming cut 3 bases from V and 2 bases from J; bases unmatched to any gene: 3. The CDR3 DNA is TGTGCCAGCAGCTTGGACAGGGCTACCTACGAGCAGTACTTC. Translating gives CASSLDRATYEQYF.

V is TRBV27 and J is TRBJ2-7, with TRBD2 as a possible D gene (6 bases). Germline-derived CDR1 and CDR2 are MNHEY and SMNVEV (reference sequence). Between the trimmed V and J ends, which lost 2 bases and 6 bases, there was a span of 14 bases. The CDR3 consists of 14 residues. This CDR3 is CASSLGGLEGEQYF. CDR3 DNA sequence: TGTGCCAGCAGTTTAGGTGGTTTGGAGGGCGAGCAGTACTTC.

This sequence joins TRBV5-1 and TRBJ2-1; 7 bases are shared with TRBD1. CDR3 length: 15 amino acids. In germline, CDR1 is SGHRS, CDR2 YFSETQ. V gave up 2 bases and J gave up 0 bases; unmatched junction bases: 2. CDR3 protein: CASSLPGGSYNEQFF. The CDR3 coding sequence is TGCGCCAGCAGCTTACCAGGGGGCTCCTACAATGAGCAGTTCTTC.

The chain carries TRBV3-1 (or the pseudogene TRBV3-2) and TRBJ2-3; 7 bases are shared with TRBD2. Looked up from germline, CDR1 is LGHDT and CDR2 is YNNKEL (reference sequence). The CDR3 runs to 15 residues. Trimming cost V 2 bases and J 2 bases; bases outside gene matches: 4. CDR3 amino acids: CASSQTGTTTDTQYF. CDR3 nucleotides: TGTGCCAGCAGCCAAACCGGGACTACCACAGATACGCAGTATTTT.

Here the CDR3 DNA reads TGTGCCAGCAGCTTGGCCCGGGTGGGGATGAACACTGAAGCTTTCTTT. Protein: CASSLARVGMNTEAFF. This rearrangement joins TRBV5-5 to TRBJ1-1; D ambiguous. Germline V lookup: CDR1 SGHKS, CDR2 YYEKEE (reference sequence). V gave up 0 bases and J gave up 0 bases, with 12 bases separating them. This CDR3 comprises 16 residues.